The 10 T cell receptor beta chains below all came from one sample that was sequenced in a study of OX40 agonist ivuxolimab in advanced cancers. Libraries were prepared by immunoSEQ multiplex PCR; TCRdb keeps only in-frame clonotypes and omits some of them. This table holds 80,000 or so clones, over 85% found once. This sample comprised CD4+ or CD8+ T cells sorted from blood, obtained in a trial of the OX40 agonist ivuxolimab. These TCRs come from an adult with an advanced solid tumor such as melanoma, head and neck, liver or kidney cancer.

This clone was counted only a few times. The chain is built from TRBV5-1 and TRBJ2-1, with TRBD2 matching over 9 bases. Trimming took 0 bases from V and 8 from J; bases not matched to a gene: 6. The CDR3 totals 15 residues. From germline, CDR1 is SGHRS and CDR2 YFSETQ. CDR3 loop: CASSLGGGASDEQFF. The CDR3 bases are TGCGCCAGCAGCTTGGGCGGGGGGGCCAGCGATGAGCAGTTCTTC.

The chain links TRBV6-5 to TRBJ2-3; 13 nucleotides line up with TRBD2. Germline V gene lookup returns CDR1 MNHEY and CDR2 SVGAGI. CDR3 length: 15 residues. With 6 bases clipped from V and 4 bases from J, the junction kept 4 bases outside the gene matches. Here the CDR3 DNA reads TGTGCCAGCAGACGCACTAGCGGGGGGGCAGATACGCAGTATTTT. This encodes CASRRTSGGADTQYF.

J is TRBJ1-1 and V is TRBV28; the D is unclear. V lost 3 bases to trimming and J lost 0 bases, with 5 bases between them. This CDR3 comprises 13 residues. Germline CDR1 and CDR2: MDHEN and SYDVKM. In DNA, the CDR3 is TGTGCCAGCAGTTTTCAGGTGAACACTGAAGCTTTCTTT. Translated: CASSFQVNTEAFF.

This sequence joins TRBV19 and TRBJ2-7, with D maybe TRBD1 (6 bases). Germline V gene sequence: CDR1 LNHDA, CDR2 SQIVND (reference sequence). This CDR3 spans 11 amino acids. V was pared by 9 bases and J by 4 bases, with 10 bases between. In DNA form, the CDR3 reads TGTGCCAGCGGGACATTTTACGAGCAGTACTTC. Translating gives CASGTFYEQYF.

The chain joins TRBV9 to TRBJ2-7; D uncertain. The germline gives CDR1 SGDLS, CDR2 YYNGEE. The CDR3 has 13 amino acids. V lost 1 base, J lost 7 bases, and 12 bases lay in between. CDR3 coding DNA: TGTGCCAGCAGCGTAACCCCCTCTGGAGAGCAGTACTTC. The encoded protein is CASSVTPSGEQYF.

On this clone itself: This same CDR3 is encoded by further DNA sequences in the sample. The chain has TRBV29-1 and TRBJ2-7; maybe TRBD1 (5 bases). In germline, CDR1 is SQVTM, CDR2 ANQGSEA. The ends were cut back, 5 bases at V and 1 base at J, with 9 bases in the middle. This CDR3 region has 12 residues. DNA for the CDR3: TGCAGCGTTACAGGTAGTTCCTACGAGCAGTACTTC. It translates to CSVTGSSYEQYF.

V is TRBV7-8 and J is TRBJ1-4; 8 bases fit TRBD1. The CDR3 has 16 residues. The germline V gene has CDR1 SGHVS and CDR2 FQNEAQ. Unmatched junction bases numbered 8, after V lost 5 bases and J lost 3 bases. As DNA, the CDR3 is TGTGCCAGCAGCCTAAACAGGGGGACGGCTAATGAAAAACTGTTTTTT. This codes for CASSLNRGTANEKLFF.

The V gene is TRBV5-1, the J gene TRBJ2-5; D remains ambiguous. CDR1 is SGHRS and CDR2 is YFSETQ in the germline V gene. The CDR3 sequence is 14 residues long. V was cut by 6 bases and J by 0 bases, with 12 bases left in between. CDR3 bases: TGCGCCAGCACGACGAGTGGGGACCAAGAGACCCAGTACTTC. Protein: CASTTSGDQETQYF. The full variable domain, its missing parts supplied by reference TRBV5-1 and TRBJ2-5, is KAGVTQTPRYLIKTRGQQVTLSCSPISGHRSVSWYQQTPGQGLQFLFEYFSETQRNKGNFPGRFSGRQFSNSRSEMNVSTLELGDSALYLCASTTSGDQETQYFGPGTRLLVL.

This clone was seen once. The chain has TRBV5-1 and TRBJ2-7; 7 nucleotides agree with TRBD1. The V and J ends lost 3 bases and 3 bases, in that order; junction bases with no gene match: 6. The CDR3 totals 14 residues. CDR1 SGHRS and CDR2 YFSETQ come from the germline V gene. The DNA for the CDR3 is TGCGCCAGCAGCTCCTCGACAGGGTACTACGAGCAGTACTTC. It codes for CASSSSTGYYEQYF.

V gene TRBV5-1 combines with J gene TRBJ2-2; 10 nucleotides align to TRBD2. With 2 bases clipped from V and 6 bases from J, the junction kept 4 bases outside the gene matches. Germline CDR1 is SGHRS and CDR2 is YFSETQ. The CDR3 spans 15 residues. The CDR3 nucleotides read TGCGCCAGCAGCTTTCTAGCGGGAGTTCCCGGGGAGCTGTTTTTT. The encoded protein is CASSFLAGVPGELFF.